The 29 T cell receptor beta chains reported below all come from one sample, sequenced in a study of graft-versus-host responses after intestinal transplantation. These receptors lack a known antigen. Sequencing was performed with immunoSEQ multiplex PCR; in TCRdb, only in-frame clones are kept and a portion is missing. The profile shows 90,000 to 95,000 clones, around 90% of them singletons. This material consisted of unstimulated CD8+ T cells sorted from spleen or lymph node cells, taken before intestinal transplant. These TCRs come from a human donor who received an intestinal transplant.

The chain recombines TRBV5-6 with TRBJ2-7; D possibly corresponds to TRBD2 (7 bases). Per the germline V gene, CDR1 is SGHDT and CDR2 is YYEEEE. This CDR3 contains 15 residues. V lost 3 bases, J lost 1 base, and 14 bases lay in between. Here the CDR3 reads CASSWGGGASYEQYF. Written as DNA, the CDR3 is TGTGCCAGCAGCTGGGGCGGGGGCGCATCCTACGAGCAGTACTTC.

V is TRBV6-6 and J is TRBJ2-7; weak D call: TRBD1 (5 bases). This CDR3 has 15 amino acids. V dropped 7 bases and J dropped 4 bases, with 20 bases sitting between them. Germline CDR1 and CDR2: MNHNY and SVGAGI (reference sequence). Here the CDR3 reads CASTSLQGIQYEQYF. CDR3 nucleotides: TGTGCCAGCACATCACTCCAGGGTATTCAGTACGAGCAGTACTTC.

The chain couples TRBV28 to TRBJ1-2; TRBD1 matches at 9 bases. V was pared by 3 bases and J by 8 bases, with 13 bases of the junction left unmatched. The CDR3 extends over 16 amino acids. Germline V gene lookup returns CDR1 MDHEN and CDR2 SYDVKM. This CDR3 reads CASSFSTLRTGAGYTF. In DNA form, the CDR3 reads TGTGCCAGCAGTTTTAGTACCCTACGGACAGGGGCAGGCTACACCTTC.

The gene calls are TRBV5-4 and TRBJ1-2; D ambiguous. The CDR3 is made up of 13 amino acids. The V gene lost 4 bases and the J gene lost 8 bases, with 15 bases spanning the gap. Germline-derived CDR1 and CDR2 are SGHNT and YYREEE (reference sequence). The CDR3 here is CASSPDTVPGYTF. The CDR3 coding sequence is TGTGCCAGCAGCCCAGACACGGTTCCGGGCTACACCTTC.

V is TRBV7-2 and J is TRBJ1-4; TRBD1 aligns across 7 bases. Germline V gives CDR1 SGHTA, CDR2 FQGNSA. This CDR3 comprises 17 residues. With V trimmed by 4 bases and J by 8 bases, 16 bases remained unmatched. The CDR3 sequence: CASSYGGQSLLPEKLFF. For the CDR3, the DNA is TGTGCCAGCAGCTACGGGGGACAGTCCCTACTCCCGGAAAAACTGTTTTTT.

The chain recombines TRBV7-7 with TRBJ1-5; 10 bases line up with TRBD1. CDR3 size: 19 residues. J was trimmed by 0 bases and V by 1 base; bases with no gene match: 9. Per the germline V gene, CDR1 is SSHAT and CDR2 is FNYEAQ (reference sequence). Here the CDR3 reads CASSLVGQGPFYSNQPQHF. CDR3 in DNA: TGTGCCAGCAGCTTAGTGGGACAGGGGCCCTTTTATAGCAATCAGCCCCAGCATTTT. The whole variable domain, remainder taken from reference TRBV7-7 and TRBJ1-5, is GAGVSQSPRYKVTKRGQDVTLRCDPISSHATLYWYQQALGQGPEFLTYFNYEAQPDKSGLPSDRFSAERPEGSISTLTIQRTEQRDSAMYRCASSLVGQGPFYSNQPQHFGDGTRLSIL.

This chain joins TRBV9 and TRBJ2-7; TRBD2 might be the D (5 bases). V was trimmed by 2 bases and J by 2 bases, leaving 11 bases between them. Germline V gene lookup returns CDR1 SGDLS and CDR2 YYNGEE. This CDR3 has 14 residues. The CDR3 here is CASSVGATTYEQYF. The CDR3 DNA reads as TGTGCCAGCAGCGTGGGAGCTACGACCTACGAGCAGTACTTC.

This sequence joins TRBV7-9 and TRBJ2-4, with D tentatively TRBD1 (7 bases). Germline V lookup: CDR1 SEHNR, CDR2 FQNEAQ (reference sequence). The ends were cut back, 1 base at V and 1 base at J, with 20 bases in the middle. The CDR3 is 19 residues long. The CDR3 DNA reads TGTGCCAGCAGCTTAGTTGGGTCAGGGGGGCCATCCGCCAAAAACATTCAGTACTTC. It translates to CASSLVGSGGPSAKNIQYF.

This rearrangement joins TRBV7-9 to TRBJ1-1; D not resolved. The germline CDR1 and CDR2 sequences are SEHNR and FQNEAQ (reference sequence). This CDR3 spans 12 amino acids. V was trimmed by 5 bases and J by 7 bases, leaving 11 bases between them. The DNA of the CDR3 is TGTGCCAGCAGCACCGGTGGGCTTGAAGCTTTCTTT. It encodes CASSTGGLEAFF.

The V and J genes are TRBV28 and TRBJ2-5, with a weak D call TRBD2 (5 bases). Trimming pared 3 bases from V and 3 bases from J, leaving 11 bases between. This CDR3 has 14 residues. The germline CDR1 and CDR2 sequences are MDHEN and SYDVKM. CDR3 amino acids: CASSLPGIKETQYF. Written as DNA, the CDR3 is TGTGCCAGCAGTTTGCCGGGGATTAAAGAGACCCAGTACTTC. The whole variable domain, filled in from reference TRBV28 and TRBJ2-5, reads DVKVTQSSRYLVKRTGEKVFLECVQDMDHENMFWYRQDPGLGLRLIYFSYDVKMKEKGDIPEGYSVSREKKERFSLILESASTNQTSMYLCASSLPGIKETQYFGPGTRLLVL.

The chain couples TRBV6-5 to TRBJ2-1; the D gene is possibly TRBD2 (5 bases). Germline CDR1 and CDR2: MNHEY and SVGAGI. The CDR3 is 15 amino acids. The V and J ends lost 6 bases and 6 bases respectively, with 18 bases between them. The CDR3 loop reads CASRLGEGPGNEQFF. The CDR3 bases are TGTGCCAGCAGACTTGGAGAGGGCCCCGGCAATGAGCAGTTCTTC.

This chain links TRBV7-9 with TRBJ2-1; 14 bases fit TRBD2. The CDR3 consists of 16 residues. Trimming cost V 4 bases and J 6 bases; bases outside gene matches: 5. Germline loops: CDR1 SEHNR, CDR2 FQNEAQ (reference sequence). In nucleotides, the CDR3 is TGTGCCAGCAGCTCACGGACTAGCGGGGGGTTCAATGAGCAGTTCTTC. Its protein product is CASSSRTSGGFNEQFF.

CDR3 nucleotides: TGTGCCAGCAGTTCCCCACTAGCGGGAGGATTGTACGAGCAGTACTTC. It encodes CASSSPLAGGLYEQYF. The chain combines TRBV27 with TRBJ2-7, with TRBD2 matching 12 bases. The junction had 8 bases not matched to a gene; V was cut back by 4 bases and J by 4 bases. The germline V gene has CDR1 MNHEY and CDR2 SMNVEV (reference sequence). The CDR3 covers 16 residues.

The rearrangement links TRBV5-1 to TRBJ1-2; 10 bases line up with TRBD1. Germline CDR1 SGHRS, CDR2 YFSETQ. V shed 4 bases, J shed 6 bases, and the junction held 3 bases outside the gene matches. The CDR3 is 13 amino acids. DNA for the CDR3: TGCGCCAGCAGCCTGGGACAGGGGAATGGCTACACCTTC. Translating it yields CASSLGQGNGYTF.

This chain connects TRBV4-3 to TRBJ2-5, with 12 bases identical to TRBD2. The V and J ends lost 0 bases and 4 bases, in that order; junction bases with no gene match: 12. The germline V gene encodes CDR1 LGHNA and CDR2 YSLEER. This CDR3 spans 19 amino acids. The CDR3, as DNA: TGCGCCAGCAGCCAAGATCGGACTAGCGGGGCTACAGTGACAGAGACCCAGTACTTC. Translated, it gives CASSQDRTSGATVTETQYF.

The chain's CDR3 is CAISGTSGYNEQFF. The DNA for the CDR3 is TGTGCCATCAGCGGGACTAGCGGGTACAATGAGCAGTTCTTC. This chain uses TRBV10-3 with TRBJ2-1; TRBD2 matches at 12 bases. Trimming at V came to 6 bases and at J to 4 bases, leaving 1 base not matched to a gene. CDR3 length: 14 amino acids. The germline CDR1 and CDR2 sequences are ENHRY and SYGVKD.

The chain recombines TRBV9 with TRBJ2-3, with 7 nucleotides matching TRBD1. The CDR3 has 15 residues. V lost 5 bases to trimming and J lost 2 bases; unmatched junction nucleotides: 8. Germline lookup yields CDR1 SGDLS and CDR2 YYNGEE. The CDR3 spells CASSAGTVNTDTQYF. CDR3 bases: TGTGCCAGCAGTGCCGGGACAGTTAACACAGATACGCAGTATTTT.

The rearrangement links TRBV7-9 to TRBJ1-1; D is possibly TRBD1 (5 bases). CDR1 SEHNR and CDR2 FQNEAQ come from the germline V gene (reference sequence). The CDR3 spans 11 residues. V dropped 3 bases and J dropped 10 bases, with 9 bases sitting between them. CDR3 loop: CASSLGQGAFF. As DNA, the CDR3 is TGTGCCAGCAGCTTGGGTCAGGGAGCTTTCTTT.

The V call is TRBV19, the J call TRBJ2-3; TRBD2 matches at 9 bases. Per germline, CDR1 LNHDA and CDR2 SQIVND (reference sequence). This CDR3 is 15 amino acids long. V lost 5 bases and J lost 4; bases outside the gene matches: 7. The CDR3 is CASSLAGVPADTQYF. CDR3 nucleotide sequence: TGTGCCAGTAGTTTAGCGGGAGTGCCGGCAGATACGCAGTATTTT.

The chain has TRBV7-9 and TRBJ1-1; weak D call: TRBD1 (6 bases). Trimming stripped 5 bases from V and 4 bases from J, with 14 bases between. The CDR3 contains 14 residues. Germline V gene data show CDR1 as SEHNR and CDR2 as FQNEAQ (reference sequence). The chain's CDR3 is CASSRTGTGTEAFF. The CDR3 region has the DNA TGTGCCAGCAGCAGAACAGGGACCGGCACTGAAGCTTTCTTT.

For the CDR3, the DNA is TGTGCCAGCAGCGCAACCGGGACAGGAAACACTGAAGCTTTCTTT. Its translation: CASSATGTGNTEAFF. The V call is TRBV13, the J call TRBJ1-1; TRBD1 agrees at 8 bases. The ends lost 5 bases at V and 2 bases at J; junction bases unmatched: 7. This CDR3 is 15 amino acids long. Germline V CDR1 and CDR2: PRHDT, FYEKMQ (reference sequence).

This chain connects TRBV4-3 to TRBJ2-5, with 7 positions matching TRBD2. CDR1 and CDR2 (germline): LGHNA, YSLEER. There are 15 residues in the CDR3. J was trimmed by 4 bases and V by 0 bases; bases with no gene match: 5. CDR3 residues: CASSQERLAGETQYF. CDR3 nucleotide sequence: TGCGCCAGCAGCCAAGAGCGACTAGCAGGAGAGACCCAGTACTTC.

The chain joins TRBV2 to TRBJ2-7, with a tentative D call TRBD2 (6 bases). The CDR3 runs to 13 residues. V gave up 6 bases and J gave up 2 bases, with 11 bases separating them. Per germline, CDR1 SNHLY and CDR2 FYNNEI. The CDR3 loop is CASSDGGTYEQYF. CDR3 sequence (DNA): TGTGCCAGCAGCGACGGGGGAACCTACGAGCAGTACTTC.

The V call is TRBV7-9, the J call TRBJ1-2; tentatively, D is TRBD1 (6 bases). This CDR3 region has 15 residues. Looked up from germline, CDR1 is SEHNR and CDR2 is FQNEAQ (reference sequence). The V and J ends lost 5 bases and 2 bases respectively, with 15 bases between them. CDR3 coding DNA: TGTGCCAGCAGCCCCGGGACACCCTACAACTATGGCTACACCTTC. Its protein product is CASSPGTPYNYGYTF.

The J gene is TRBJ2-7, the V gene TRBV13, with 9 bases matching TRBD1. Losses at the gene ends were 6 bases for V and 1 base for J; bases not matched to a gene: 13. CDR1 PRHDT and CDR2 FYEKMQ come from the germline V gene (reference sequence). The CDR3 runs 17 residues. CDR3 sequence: CASRPFTRDRDSYEQYF. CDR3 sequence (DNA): TGTGCCAGCAGGCCTTTTACTCGGGACAGGGATTCCTACGAGCAGTACTTC.

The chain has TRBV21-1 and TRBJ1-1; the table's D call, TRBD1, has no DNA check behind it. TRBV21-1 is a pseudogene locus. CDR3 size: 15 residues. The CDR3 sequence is CASKGGRRPFAEAFF. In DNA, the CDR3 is TGTGCCTCCAAAGGGGGCAGGAGGCCGTTCGCTGAAGCTTTCTTT.

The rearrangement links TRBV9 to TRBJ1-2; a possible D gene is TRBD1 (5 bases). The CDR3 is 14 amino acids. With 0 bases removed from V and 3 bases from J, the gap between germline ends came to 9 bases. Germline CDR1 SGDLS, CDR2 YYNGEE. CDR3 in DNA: TGTGCCAGCAGCGTAGCGTTAGGGGACTATGGCTACACCTTC. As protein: CASSVALGDYGYTF.

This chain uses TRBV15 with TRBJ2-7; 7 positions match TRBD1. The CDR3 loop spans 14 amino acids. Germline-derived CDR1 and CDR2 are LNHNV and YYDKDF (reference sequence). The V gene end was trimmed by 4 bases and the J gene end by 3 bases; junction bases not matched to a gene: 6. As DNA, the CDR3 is TGTGCCACCAGCAAACGGGACAGAGGCTACGAGCAGTACTTC. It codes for CATSKRDRGYEQYF.

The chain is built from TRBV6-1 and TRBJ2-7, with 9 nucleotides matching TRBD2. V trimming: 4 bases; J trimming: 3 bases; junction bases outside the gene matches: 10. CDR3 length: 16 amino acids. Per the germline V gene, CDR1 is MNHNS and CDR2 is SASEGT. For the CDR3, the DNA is TGTGCCAGCAGTGGCCCCGGGCTAGCGGGGATCTACGAGCAGTACTTC. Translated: CASSGPGLAGIYEQYF.